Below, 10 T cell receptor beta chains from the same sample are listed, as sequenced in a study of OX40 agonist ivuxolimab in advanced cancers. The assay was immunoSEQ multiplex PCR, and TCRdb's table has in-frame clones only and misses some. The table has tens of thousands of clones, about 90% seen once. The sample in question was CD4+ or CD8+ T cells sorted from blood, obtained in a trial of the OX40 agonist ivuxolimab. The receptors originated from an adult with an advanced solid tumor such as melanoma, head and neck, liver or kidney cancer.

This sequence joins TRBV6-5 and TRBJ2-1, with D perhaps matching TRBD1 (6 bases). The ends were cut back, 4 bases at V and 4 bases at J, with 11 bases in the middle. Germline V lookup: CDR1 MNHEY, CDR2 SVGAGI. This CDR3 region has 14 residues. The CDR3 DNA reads TGTGCCAGCAGTTTAGGGACATTATACAATGAGCAGTTCTTC. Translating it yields CASSLGTLYNEQFF.

Here the CDR3 reads CASSRTGGEVDEQYF. CDR3 DNA sequence: TGTGCCAGCAGTCGTACCGGGGGAGAAGTCGACGAGCAGTACTTC. V gene TRBV6-5 combines with J gene TRBJ2-7; maybe TRBD2 (6 bases). With 5 bases removed from V and 5 bases from J, the gap between germline ends came to 19 bases. The CDR3 length is 15 residues. Per germline, CDR1 MNHEY and CDR2 SVGAGI.

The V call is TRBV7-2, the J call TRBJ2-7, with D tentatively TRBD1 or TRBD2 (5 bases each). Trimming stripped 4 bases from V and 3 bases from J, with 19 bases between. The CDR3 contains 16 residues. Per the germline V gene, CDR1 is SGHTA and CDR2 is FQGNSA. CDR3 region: CASSSPRAGTFYEQYF. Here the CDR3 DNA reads TGTGCCAGCAGCTCCCCCAGGGCAGGGACCTTCTACGAGCAGTACTTC.

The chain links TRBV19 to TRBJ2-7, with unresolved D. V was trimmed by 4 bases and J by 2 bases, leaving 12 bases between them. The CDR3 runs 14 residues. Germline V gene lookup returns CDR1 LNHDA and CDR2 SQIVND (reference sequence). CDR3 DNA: TGTGCCAGTAGTACTTCGGCCGCCGCCTACGAGCAGTACTTC. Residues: CASSTSAAAYEQYF.

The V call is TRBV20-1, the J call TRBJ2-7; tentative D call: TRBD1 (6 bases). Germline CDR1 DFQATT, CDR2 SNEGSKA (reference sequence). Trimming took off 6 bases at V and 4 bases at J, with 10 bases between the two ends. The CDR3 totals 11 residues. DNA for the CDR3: TGCAGTGCCAGACAGGTTTACGAGCAGTACTTC. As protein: CSARQVYEQYF.

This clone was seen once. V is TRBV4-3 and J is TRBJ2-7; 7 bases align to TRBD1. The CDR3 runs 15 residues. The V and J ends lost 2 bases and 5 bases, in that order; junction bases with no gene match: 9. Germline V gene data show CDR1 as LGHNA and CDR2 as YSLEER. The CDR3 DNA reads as TGCGCCAGCAGCCAATCCTGGACAGGTGTAGACGAGCAGTACTTC. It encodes CASSQSWTGVDEQYF.

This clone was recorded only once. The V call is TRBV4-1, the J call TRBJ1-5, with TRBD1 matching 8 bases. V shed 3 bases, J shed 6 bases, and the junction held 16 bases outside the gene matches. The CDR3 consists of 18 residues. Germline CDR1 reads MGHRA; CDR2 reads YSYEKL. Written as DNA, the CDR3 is TGCGCCAGCAGCCAGGATCAGGGGGCGCCTCCCCTCGGTCAGCCCCAGCATTTT. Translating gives CASSQDQGAPPLGQPQHF.

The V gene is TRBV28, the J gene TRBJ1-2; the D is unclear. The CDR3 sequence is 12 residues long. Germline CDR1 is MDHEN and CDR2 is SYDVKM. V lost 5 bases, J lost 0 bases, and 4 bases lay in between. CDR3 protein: CASSATNYGYTF. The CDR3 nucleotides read TGTGCCAGCAGTGCGACTAACTATGGCTACACCTTC.

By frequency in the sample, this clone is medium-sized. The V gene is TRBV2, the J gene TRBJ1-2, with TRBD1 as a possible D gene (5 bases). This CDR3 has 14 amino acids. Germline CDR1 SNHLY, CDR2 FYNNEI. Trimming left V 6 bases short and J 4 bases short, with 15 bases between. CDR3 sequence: CASSEDRGLYGYTF. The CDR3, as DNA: TGTGCCAGCAGCGAGGATCGGGGCCTCTATGGCTACACCTTC.

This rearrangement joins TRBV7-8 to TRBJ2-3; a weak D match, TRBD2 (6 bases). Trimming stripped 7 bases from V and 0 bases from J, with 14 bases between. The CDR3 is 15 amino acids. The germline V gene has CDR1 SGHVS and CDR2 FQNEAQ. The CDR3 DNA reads TGTGCCAGCACCGAAAAGGCGGGAAGCACAGATACGCAGTATTTT. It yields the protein CASTEKAGSTDTQYF.